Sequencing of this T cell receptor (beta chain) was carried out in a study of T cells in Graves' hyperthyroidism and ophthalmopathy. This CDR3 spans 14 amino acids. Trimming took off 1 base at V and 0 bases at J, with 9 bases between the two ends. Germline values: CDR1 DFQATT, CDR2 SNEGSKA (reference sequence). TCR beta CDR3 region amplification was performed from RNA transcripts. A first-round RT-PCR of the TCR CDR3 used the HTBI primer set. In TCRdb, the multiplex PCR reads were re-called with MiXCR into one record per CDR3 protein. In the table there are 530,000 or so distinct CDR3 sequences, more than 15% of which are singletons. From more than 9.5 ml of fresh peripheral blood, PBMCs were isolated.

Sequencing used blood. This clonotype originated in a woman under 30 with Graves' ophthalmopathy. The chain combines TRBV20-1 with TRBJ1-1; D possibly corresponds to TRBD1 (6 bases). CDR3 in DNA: TGCAGTGCTAGAGGACAGGCCATGAACACTGAAGCTTTCTTT. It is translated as CSARGQAMNTEAFF.